These T cell receptor beta chains were read from a single sample in a study of T-cell reconstitution after alpha-beta-depleted transplantation in children. TCRdb processed the PCR reads anew with MiXCR; each CDR3 protein has one entry. The table has 700,000 to 950,000 distinct CDR3 sequences, around 17% seen once. The specimen comprised PBMCs, mostly from graft donor cells, sampled 360 days after TCRalphabeta/CD19-depleted stem cell transplant. The receptors originated from a male patient aged 10 to 17 who had a stem cell transplant for acute lymphoblastic leukemia, so the T cells may come from the graft donor. The CDR3 runs from the conserved cysteine through the conserved F or W. A D gene is named only where the DNA matches it firmly. Clone sizes are given selectively: once, few, many, or a class where the clone is expanded.

j_call v_call d_call clone_size cdr3_aa cdr3_nt
TRBJ2-7 TRBV28 TRBD2 . CASSFTSGSMKTYEQYF TGTGCCAGCAGTTTTACTAGCGGGAGTATGAAAACTTACGAGCAGTACTTC
TRBJ2-7 TRBV6-5 . . CASSFDYRAYEQYF TGTGCCAGCAGTTTCGACTACCGAGCCTACGAGCAGTACTTC
TRBJ2-7 TRBV6-5 . many CASSAKGREQYF TGTGCCAGCAGCGCTAAGGGAAGGGAGCAGTACTTC
TRBJ1-1 TRBV5-5 TRBD1 . CASSYGQAIEAFF TGTGCCAGCAGCTACGGACAGGCGATCGAAGCTTTCTTT
TRBJ1-6 TRBV20-1 TRBD1 few CSALRTGVGSYNSPLHF TGCAGTGCTTTACGGACAGGGGTAGGATCCTATAATTCACCCCTCCACTTT
TRBJ1-1 TRBV11-1 TRBD1 few CASSLPPGQGPQDTEAFF TGTGCCAGCAGCTTACCGCCGGGACAGGGGCCTCAGGACACTGAAGCTTTCTTT
TRBJ2-1 TRBV15 . . CATSRRGLNNEQFF TGTGCCACCAGCAGACGCGGACTAAACAATGAGCAGTTCTTC
TRBJ1-6 TRBV7-3 TRBD1 . CASSLGTGDNSPLHF TGTGCCAGCAGCTTAGGGACAGGGGATAATTCACCCCTCCACTTT
TRBJ2-7 TRBV29-1 TRBD2 few CSVPAGGPQRNREQYF TGCAGCGTTCCGGCGGGAGGGCCTCAAAGGAATCGCGAGCAGTACTTC
TRBJ2-5 TRBV10-3 TRBD2 few CAIRTSGQETQYF TGTGCCATCAGGACTAGCGGGCAAGAGACCCAGTACTTC
TRBJ1-3 TRBV29-1 . many CSVGGGNTIYF TGCAGCGTTGGAGGGGGAAACACCATATATTTT
TRBJ1-2 TRBV5-8 . few CASSSLGGNYGYTF TGTGCCAGCAGCTCCCTTGGGGGCAACTATGGCTACACCTTC
TRBJ2-7 TRBV5-1 . few CASSLASPGRWGEQYF TGCGCCAGCAGCTTGGCGTCTCCAGGGAGGTGGGGCGAGCAGTACTTC
TRBJ2-2 TRBV7-9 . few CASSFMRANTGELFF TGTGCCAGCAGCTTTATGAGGGCGAACACCGGGGAGCTGTTTTTT
TRBJ2-2 TRBV27 . . CASRTLGPNTGELFF TGTGCCAGCAGAACCCTCGGGCCTAACACCGGGGAGCTGTTTTTT
TRBJ2-3 TRBV9 TRBD2 many CASSSDRLAGGTDTQYF TGTGCCAGCAGCTCCGACCGACTAGCGGGAGGGACAGATACGCAGTATTTT
TRBJ1-2 TRBV29-1 TRBD1 few CSVDKGGRYGYTF TGCAGCGTCGACAAAGGGGGCAGATATGGCTACACCTTC
TRBJ2-5 TRBV29-1 . . CSVVAGVPRGEETQYF TGCAGCGTTGTGGCAGGGGTCCCGAGGGGGGAAGAGACCCAGTACTTC
TRBJ2-5 TRBV7-9 TRBD1 . CASSVRGSRETQYF TGTGCCAGCAGTGTCAGGGGGAGCCGGGAGACCCAGTACTTC
TRBJ1-1 TRBV7-9 . . CASSLGSRNTEAFF TGTGCCAGCAGCTTGGGGAGTAGGAACACTGAAGCTTTCTTT
TRBJ1-2 TRBV6-4 . few CASRVIRRILYGYTF TGTGCCAGCAGGGTAATAAGACGGATTCTCTATGGCTACACCTTC
TRBJ1-1 TRBV4-1 . few CASSQGRGTEAFF TGCGCCAGCAGCCAAGGAAGAGGCACTGAAGCTTTCTTT
TRBJ2-7 TRBV20-1 TRBD2 . CSALSRLAGVYEQYF TGCAGTGCCCTTTCCCGACTAGCGGGAGTCTACGAGCAGTACTTC
TRBJ2-4 TRBV9 . . CGSSVTGERNIQYF TGTGGCAGCAGCGTAACGGGGGAGAGGAACATTCAGTACTTC
TRBJ2-2 TRBV7-2 TRBD2 . CASSFLAGAGELFF TGTGCCAGCAGCTTCTTAGCGGGAGCCGGGGAGCTGTTTTTT
TRBJ2-1 TRBV24-1 TRBD2 . CATSGPPGSGSYNEQFF TGTGCCACCAGTGGCCCCCCGGGTAGCGGGAGCTATAATGAGCAGTTCTTC
TRBJ2-7 TRBV7-3 . . CASSLSGRDQQYF TGTGCCAGCAGCTTAAGTGGTAGGGACCAGCAGTACTTC
TRBJ1-4 TRBV7-6 TRBD1 . CASSRGQGSEKLFF TGTGCCAGCAGCCGGGGACAGGGAAGTGAAAAACTGTTTTTT
TRBJ1-1 TRBV25-1 TRBD1 few CASSTYRGRVGEAFF TGTGCCAGCAGTACTTACAGGGGGCGTGTAGGTGAAGCTTTCTTT
TRBJ2-1 TRBV15 . few CATSRGLGAGNNEQFF TGTGCCACCAGCAGAGGCCTCGGGGCAGGTAACAATGAGCAGTTCTTC
TRBJ2-1 TRBV12-3/TRBV12-4 TRBD2 . CASSLPLGGDEQFF TGTGCCAGCAGTTTACCGCTGGGGGGGGATGAGCAGTTCTTC
TRBJ1-1 TRBV18 . few CASGKSQNTEAFF TGTGCCAGCGGGAAAAGCCAAAACACTGAAGCTTTCTTT
TRBJ1-2 TRBV30 . many CAWTRTGNYGYTF TGTGCCTGGACGCGAACAGGGAACTATGGCTACACCTTC
TRBJ2-3 TRBV5-1 . many CASSLTAGADTQYF TGCGCCAGCAGCTTGACAGCGGGTGCAGATACGCAGTATTTT
TRBJ2-2 TRBV2 . . CASTETPGYARTGELFF TGTGCCAGCACCGAAACCCCAGGTTACGCTAGGACCGGGGAGCTGTTTTTT
TRBJ2-6 TRBV12-3/TRBV12-4 . few CASSGGGSGANVLTF TGTGCCAGCAGTGGGGGCGGATCTGGGGCCAACGTCCTGACTTTC
TRBJ2-3 TRBV6-5 TRBD2 . CASSHSGGRVTQYF TGTGCCAGCAGCCACTCGGGGGGGAGGGTTACGCAGTATTTT
TRBJ2-5 TRBV10-2 TRBD1 . CASGRDREETQYF TGCGCCAGCGGCCGGGACAGGGAAGAGACCCAGTACTTC
TRBJ2-2 TRBV28 . many CASSLTGVGTGELFF TGTGCCAGCAGTTTAACGGGAGTAGGGACCGGGGAGCTGTTTTTT
TRBJ1-1 TRBV7-3 TRBD1 many CASSLMGGQGSEAFF TGTGCCAGCAGCTTAATGGGGGGACAGGGGTCTGAAGCTTTCTTT
TRBJ2-7 TRBV21-1 . many CASSKVRPRTSYEQYF TGTGCCAGCAGCAAAGTAAGACCGCGCACCTCCTACGAGCAGTACTTC
TRBJ2-3 TRBV7-3 . . CASSQSPDTQYF TGTGCCAGCAGCCAAAGCCCAGATACGCAGTATTTT
TRBJ2-2 TRBV20-1 . . CSASDAQGRSGELFF TGCAGTGCTAGCGACGCACAGGGAAGGAGCGGGGAGCTGTTTTTT
TRBJ2-7 TRBV27 TRBD2 . CASWDYFSYEQYF TGTGCCAGCTGGGACTACTTCTCCTACGAGCAGTACTTC
TRBJ1-5 TRBV15 TRBD1 many CATSRRDRDYQPQHF TGTGCCACCAGCAGAAGAGACAGGGACTATCAGCCCCAGCATTTT
TRBJ2-1 TRBV24-1 . once CATSDLPGSPLDNEQFF TGTGCCACCAGTGATTTGCCAGGGTCCCCACTGGACAATGAGCAGTTCTTC
TRBJ2-1 TRBV7-8 . few CASTQGRRSYNEQFF TGTGCCAGCACCCAGGGGCGTAGGTCCTACAATGAGCAGTTCTTC
TRBJ2-5 TRBV5-1 . . CASSLLSLQETQYF TGCGCCAGCAGCTTGTTGTCTCTCCAAGAGACCCAGTACTTC
TRBJ2-5 TRBV18 TRBD1 . CASSPSLGTAQKETQYF TGTGCCAGCTCACCAAGTCTCGGGACAGCCCAAAAAGAGACCCAGTACTTC
TRBJ2-3 TRBV7-6 . . CASSLLGEIRATDTQYF TGTGCCAGCAGCTTATTAGGGGAGATAAGGGCAACAGATACGCAGTATTTT
TRBJ2-5 TRBV7-2 TRBD2 . CASSLALGGGETQYF TGTGCCAGCAGCTTAGCGCTCGGGGGAGGGGAGACCCAGTACTTC
TRBJ1-5 TRBV18 TRBD1 . CASSPLGRTGTDQPQHF TGTGCCAGCTCACCACTGGGTAGGACAGGGACAGATCAGCCCCAGCATTTT